This T cell receptor beta chain was recovered during a study of T cell responses to AZD1222 COVID-19 vaccine. CDR3 length equals 17 residues. Between the trimmed V and J ends, which lost 3 bases and 0 bases, there was a span of 18 bases. Per the germline V gene, CDR1 is SGHNT and CDR2 is YYREEE (reference sequence). Sequencing used immunoSEQ multiplex PCR; TCRdb keeps in-frame clones, though not all of them. The sample holds 130,000 or so clones; 80% to 95% are singletons and the top ten take roughly 4.2%. The rearrangement uses TRBV5-4 and TRBJ1-1, with D tentatively TRBD1 (5 bases). This sequence originates from an adult who received the MenACWY meningococcal vaccine as a control. The sample was peripheral blood, taken 28 days after the second dose of the MenACWY control vaccine. The CDR3 coding sequence is TGTGCCAGCAGCTGGGGTCGTGGACACCTTATGAACACTGAAGCTTTCTTT. Encoded protein: CASSWGRGHLMNTEAFF.